The 14 T cell receptor beta chains below were found in one sample sequenced in a study of T-cell reconstitution after alpha-beta-depleted transplantation in children (dated by TCRdb to 2016 to 2018). Library method: PCR. Reads for this sample came from an Illumina HiSeq 2500. TCR library preparation used molecular barcoding, with unique molecular identifiers applied to normalize quantification of the TCRbeta repertoire. TCRdb itself trimmed the public reads at Q25 with fastp, ran MiXCR and retained productive beta chains. One record per CDR3 amino acid sequence lists the most common genes and DNA. The sample table holds around 360,000 distinct CDR3 sequences, of which around 10% were seen once. Jointly, the top ten make up roughly 2.5% of the sample. Sequencing was performed on PBMCs from the stem cell graft donor, taken from the stem cell graft. These receptors were obtained from a human donor who donated a stem cell graft to a child with acute lymphoblastic leukemia.

The rearrangement joins TRBV5-1 to TRBJ2-3, with D perhaps TRBD2 (7 bases). V was pared by 0 bases and J by 0 bases, with 14 bases between. Germline V gene data show CDR1 as SGHRS and CDR2 as YFSETQ. The CDR3 spans 17 residues. The CDR3 DNA is TGCGCCAGCAGCTTGGCAAGTTCGGGGGGCAGCACAGATACGCAGTATTTT. Protein: CASSLASSGGSTDTQYF.

The V gene is TRBV11-2, the J gene TRBJ2-3; 7 nucleotides match TRBD1. Looked up from germline, CDR1 is SGHAT and CDR2 is FQNNGV. V lost 4 bases to trimming and J lost 2 bases; unmatched junction nucleotides: 12. The CDR3 spans 17 residues. CDR3 sequence: CASSSRTYRGFTDTQYF. CDR3 nucleotide sequence: TGTGCCAGCAGCTCACGGACATACAGGGGCTTCACAGATACGCAGTATTTT.

The chain couples TRBV6-1 to TRBJ1-6, with D possibly being TRBD1 (5 bases). Germline CDR1 and CDR2: MNHNS and SASEGT. V was clipped by 4 bases and J by 9 bases, with 16 bases between them. This CDR3 comprises 15 residues. CDR3 coding DNA: TGTGCCAGCAGTGTCATGTCAGGGTCGGGTTCACCCCTCCACTTT. Protein: CASSVMSGSGSPLHF.

This clonotype was seen more than once but under ten times. This rearrangement joins TRBV5-1 to TRBJ2-5, with D perhaps assigned TRBD1 or TRBD2 (5 bases each). The germline gives CDR1 SGHRS, CDR2 YFSETQ. V was cut by 0 bases and J by 5 bases, with 11 bases left in between. The CDR3 consists of 14 residues. The CDR3 bases are TGCGCCAGCAGCTTGGAGGGGACGTTGGAGACCCAGTACTTC. Amino acids: CASSLEGTLETQYF.

The sample holds a few counts of this clonotype. Here the CDR3 reads CASSLRRTSLGWDEQYF. The CDR3 nucleotides are TGTGCCAGCAGCTTACGAAGGACTAGCCTCGGATGGGACGAGCAGTACTTC. This chain uses TRBV7-9 with TRBJ2-7, with 8 positions matching TRBD2. The CDR3 length is 17 residues. Unmatched junction bases numbered 14, after V lost 2 bases and J lost 5 bases. Looked up from germline, CDR1 is SEHNR and CDR2 is FQNEAQ (reference sequence). Drawing the rest from reference TRBV7-9 and TRBJ2-7, the complete variable domain is DTGVSQNPRHKITKRGQNVTFRCDPISEHNRLYWYRQTLGQGPEFLTYFQNEAQLEKSRLLSDRFSAERPKGSFSTLEIQRTEQGDSAMYLCASSLRRTSLGWDEQYFGPGTRLTVT.

The chain combines TRBV5-1 with TRBJ2-2; the match to TRBD2 covers 10 bases. Germline lookup yields CDR1 SGHRS and CDR2 YFSETQ. Germline trimming cut 0 bases from V and 3 bases from J; bases unmatched to any gene: 5. The CDR3 spans 17 residues. The CDR3, as DNA: TGCGCCAGCAGCTTGGCCGGGACTAGCGCATACACCGGGGAGCTGTTTTTT. Amino acids: CASSLAGTSAYTGELFF.

In this sample, this clonotype turned up a few times. V gene TRBV7-2 combines with J gene TRBJ2-1, with D uncertain. Trimming stripped 3 bases from V and 8 bases from J, with 5 bases between. This CDR3 contains 11 residues. CDR1 SGHTA and CDR2 FQGNSA come from the germline V gene. CDR3 nucleotide sequence: TGTGCCAGCAGCTTGTTTGATGAGCAGTTCTTC. It yields the protein CASSLFDEQFF.

This clonotype was observed a handful of times. This chain connects TRBV7-9 to TRBJ1-2, with a weak D call TRBD1 (5 bases). V lost 5 bases and J lost 3, with 16 bases in between. The V gene's germline CDR1 is SEHNR and CDR2 FQNEAQ (reference sequence). This CDR3 spans 15 amino acids. The DNA for the CDR3 is TGTGCCAGCAGCGACCTGGGAGGGGCGGACTATGGCTACACCTTC. Translating it yields CASSDLGGADYGYTF.

This clonotype occurred many times. The chain combines TRBV15 with TRBJ2-4; D not resolved. The V gene's germline CDR1 is LNHNV and CDR2 YYDKDF (reference sequence). V was clipped by 2 bases and J by 0 bases, with 11 bases between them. CDR3 length: 16 amino acids. CDR3 protein: CATSRPPGIAKNIQYF. The CDR3 DNA is TGTGCCACCAGCAGACCCCCTGGGATAGCCAAAAACATTCAGTACTTC.

This clonotype was found many times. The chain links TRBV24-1 to TRBJ2-3; TRBD2 aligns across 7 bases. The junction had 0 bases not matched to a gene; V was cut back by 0 bases and J by 4 bases. This CDR3 has 14 residues. The V gene's germline CDR1 is KGHDR and CDR2 SFDVKD. The CDR3 loop is CATSDLGLADTQYF. The CDR3 DNA reads as TGTGCCACCAGTGATTTGGGACTAGCAGATACGCAGTATTTT.

This clonotype was observed a handful of times. This chain connects TRBV28 to TRBJ2-7, with D possibly TRBD2 on 5 matching bases. Trimming stripped 5 bases from V and 0 bases from J, with 14 bases between. The CDR3 loop spans 15 amino acids. Germline V gene sequence: CDR1 MDHEN, CDR2 SYDVKM. CDR3 nucleotides: TGTGCCAGCAGTCCCGCGGGCACCCGCTCCTACGAGCAGTACTTC. It specifies CASSPAGTRSYEQYF.

This clonotype has a handful of counts. This sequence joins TRBV4-1 and TRBJ2-3, with D possibly matching TRBD2 (5 bases). Between the trimmed V and J ends, which lost 1 base and 8 bases, there was a span of 10 bases. The CDR3 has 13 residues. Germline V gene sequence: CDR1 MGHRA, CDR2 YSYEKL. CDR3 DNA: TGCGCCAGCAGCCAAGCGGGGTTAGGTACGCAGTATTTT. This encodes CASSQAGLGTQYF.

This clonotype was counted at least ten times. V is TRBV25-1 and J is TRBJ1-5; D possibly corresponds to TRBD1 (5 bases). V lost 4 bases, J lost 2 bases, and 9 bases lay in between. CDR1 and CDR2 from the germline V gene are MGHDK and SYGVNS. CDR3 length equals 14 residues. The CDR3, as DNA: TGTGCCAGCAGTGGAGGGGTAGGCAATCAGCCCCAGCATTTT. It codes for CASSGGVGNQPQHF.

In this sample, this clonotype turned up a few times. The CDR3 DNA follows: TGCGCCAGCAGCTTTACCCCAAGGATGGGGCAGGGAAACACCGGGGAGCTGTTTTTT. It encodes CASSFTPRMGQGNTGELFF. V usage is TRBV5-1 and J usage is TRBJ2-2, with D possibly TRBD1 on 5 matching bases. Germline-derived CDR1 and CDR2 are SGHRS and YFSETQ. The CDR3 contains 19 residues. Trimming stripped 2 bases from V and 2 bases from J, with 22 bases between.